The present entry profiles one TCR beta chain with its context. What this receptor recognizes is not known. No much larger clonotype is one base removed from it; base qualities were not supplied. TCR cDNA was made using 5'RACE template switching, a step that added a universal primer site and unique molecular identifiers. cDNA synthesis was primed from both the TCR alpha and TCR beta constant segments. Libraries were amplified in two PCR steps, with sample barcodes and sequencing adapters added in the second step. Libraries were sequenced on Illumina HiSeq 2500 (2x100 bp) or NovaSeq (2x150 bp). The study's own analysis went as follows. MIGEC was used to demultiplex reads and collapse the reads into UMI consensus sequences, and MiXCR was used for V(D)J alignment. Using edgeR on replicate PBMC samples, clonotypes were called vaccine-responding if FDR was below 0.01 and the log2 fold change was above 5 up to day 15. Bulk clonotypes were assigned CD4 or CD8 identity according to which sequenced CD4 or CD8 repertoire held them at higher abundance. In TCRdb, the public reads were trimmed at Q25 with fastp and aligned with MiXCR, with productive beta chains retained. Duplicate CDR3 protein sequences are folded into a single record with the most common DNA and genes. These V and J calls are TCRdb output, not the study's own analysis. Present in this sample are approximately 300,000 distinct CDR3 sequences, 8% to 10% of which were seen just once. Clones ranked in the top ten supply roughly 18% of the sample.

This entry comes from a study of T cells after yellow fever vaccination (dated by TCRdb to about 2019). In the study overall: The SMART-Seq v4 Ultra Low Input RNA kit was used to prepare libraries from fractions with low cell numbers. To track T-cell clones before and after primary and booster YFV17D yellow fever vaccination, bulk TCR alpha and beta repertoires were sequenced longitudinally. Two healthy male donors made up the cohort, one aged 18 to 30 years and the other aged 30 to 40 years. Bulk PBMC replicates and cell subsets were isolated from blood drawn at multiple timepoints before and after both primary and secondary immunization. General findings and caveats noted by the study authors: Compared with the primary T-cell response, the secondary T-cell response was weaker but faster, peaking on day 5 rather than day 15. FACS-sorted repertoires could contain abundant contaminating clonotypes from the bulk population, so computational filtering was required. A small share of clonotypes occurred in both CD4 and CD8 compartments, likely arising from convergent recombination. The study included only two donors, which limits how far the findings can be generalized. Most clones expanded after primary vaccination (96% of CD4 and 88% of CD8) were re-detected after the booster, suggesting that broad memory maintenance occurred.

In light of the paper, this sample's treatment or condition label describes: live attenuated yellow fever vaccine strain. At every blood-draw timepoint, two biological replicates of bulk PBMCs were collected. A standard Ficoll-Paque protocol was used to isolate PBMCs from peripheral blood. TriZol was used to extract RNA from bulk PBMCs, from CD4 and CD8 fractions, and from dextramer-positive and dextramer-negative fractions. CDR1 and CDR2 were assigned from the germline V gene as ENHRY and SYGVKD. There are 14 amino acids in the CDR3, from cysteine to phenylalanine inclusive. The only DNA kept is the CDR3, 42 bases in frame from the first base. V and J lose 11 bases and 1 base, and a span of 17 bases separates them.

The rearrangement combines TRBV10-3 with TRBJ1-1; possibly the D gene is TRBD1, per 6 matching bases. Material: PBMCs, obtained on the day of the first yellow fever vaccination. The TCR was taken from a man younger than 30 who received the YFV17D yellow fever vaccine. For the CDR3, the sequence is CAVRRRQENTEAFF. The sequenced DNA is TGTGCCGTACGAAGACGACAGGAGAACACTGAAGCTTTCTTT.